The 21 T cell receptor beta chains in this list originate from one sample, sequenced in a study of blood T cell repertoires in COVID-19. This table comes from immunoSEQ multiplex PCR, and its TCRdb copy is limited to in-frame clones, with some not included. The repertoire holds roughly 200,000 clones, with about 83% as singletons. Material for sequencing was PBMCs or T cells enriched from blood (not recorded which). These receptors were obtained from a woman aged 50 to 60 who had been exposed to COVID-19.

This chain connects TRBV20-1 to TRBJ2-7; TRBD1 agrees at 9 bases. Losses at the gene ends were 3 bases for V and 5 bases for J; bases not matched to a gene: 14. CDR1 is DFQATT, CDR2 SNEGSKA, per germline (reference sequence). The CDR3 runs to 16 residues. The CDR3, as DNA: TGCAGTGCTAGTCCACTACCGCGGGACAGGGACCACGAGCAGTACTTC. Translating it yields CSASPLPRDRDHEQYF.

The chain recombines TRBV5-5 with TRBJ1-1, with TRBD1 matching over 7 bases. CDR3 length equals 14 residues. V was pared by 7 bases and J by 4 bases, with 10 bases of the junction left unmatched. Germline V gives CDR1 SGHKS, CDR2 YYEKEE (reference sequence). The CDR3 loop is CASREGTARTEAFF. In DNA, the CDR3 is TGTGCCAGCCGGGAAGGGACAGCGCGCACTGAAGCTTTCTTT.

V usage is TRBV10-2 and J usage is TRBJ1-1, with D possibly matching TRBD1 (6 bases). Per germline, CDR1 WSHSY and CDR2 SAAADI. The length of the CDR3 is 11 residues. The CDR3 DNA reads TGCGGGTCAGGGGCCACCAGAGGAGCTTTCTTT. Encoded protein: CGSGATRGAFF.

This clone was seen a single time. CDR3 loop: CASSQGVAEIEQFF. CDR3 DNA: TGTGCCAGCAGCCAAGGAGTGGCGGAAATTGAGCAGTTCTTC. This chain connects TRBV14 to TRBJ2-1, with D uncertain. This CDR3 is 14 amino acids long. The V gene's germline CDR1 is SGHDN and CDR2 FVKESK. With 1 base removed from V and 9 bases from J, the gap between germline ends came to 13 bases.

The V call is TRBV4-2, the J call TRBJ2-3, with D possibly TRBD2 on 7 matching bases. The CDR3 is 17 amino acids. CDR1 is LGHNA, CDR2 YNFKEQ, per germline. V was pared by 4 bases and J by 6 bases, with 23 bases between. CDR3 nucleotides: TGTGCCAGCAGCCGAACCTTACTAGGGGGGGGCGTCGATACGCAGTATTTT. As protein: CASSRTLLGGGVDTQYF.

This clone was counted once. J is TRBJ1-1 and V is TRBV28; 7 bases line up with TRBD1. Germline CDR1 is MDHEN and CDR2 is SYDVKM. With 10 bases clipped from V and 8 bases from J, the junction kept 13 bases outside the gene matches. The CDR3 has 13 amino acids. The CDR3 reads CATRDSLDLEAFF. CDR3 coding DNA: TGTGCCACCCGGGACAGTTTAGACCTCGAAGCTTTCTTT.

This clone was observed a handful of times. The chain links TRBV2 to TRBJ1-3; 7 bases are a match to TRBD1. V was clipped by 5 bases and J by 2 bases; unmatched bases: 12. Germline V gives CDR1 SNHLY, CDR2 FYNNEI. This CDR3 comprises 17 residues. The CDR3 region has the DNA TGTGCCAGCAGTTTTAGGCCTACAGGGGCGGCTGGAAACACCATATATTTT. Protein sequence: CASSFRPTGAAGNTIYF.

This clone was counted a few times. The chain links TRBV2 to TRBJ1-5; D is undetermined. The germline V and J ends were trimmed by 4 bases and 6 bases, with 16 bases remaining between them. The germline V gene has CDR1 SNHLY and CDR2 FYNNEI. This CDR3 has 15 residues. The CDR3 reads CASSAQHGEGQPQHF. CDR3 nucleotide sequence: TGTGCCAGCAGTGCTCAACACGGGGAGGGTCAGCCCCAGCATTTT. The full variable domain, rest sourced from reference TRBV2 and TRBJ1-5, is EPEVTQTPSHQVTQMGQEVILRCVPISNHLYFYWYRQILGQKVEFLVSFYNNEISEKSEIFDDQFSVERPDGSNFTLKIRSTKLEDSAMYFCASSAQHGEGQPQHFGDGTRLSIL.

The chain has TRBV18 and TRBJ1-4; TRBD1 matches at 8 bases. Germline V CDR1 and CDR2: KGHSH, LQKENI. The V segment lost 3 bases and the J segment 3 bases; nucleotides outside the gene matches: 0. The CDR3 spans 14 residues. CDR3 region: CASSPGQANEKLFF. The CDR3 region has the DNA TGTGCCAGCTCACCGGGACAGGCTAATGAAAAACTGTTTTTT.

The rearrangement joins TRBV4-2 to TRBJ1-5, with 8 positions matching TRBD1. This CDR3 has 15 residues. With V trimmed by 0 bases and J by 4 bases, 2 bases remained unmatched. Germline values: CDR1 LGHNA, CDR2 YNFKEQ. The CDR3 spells CASSQDQGANQPQHF. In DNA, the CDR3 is TGTGCCAGCAGCCAAGATCAGGGGGCGAATCAGCCCCAGCATTTT.

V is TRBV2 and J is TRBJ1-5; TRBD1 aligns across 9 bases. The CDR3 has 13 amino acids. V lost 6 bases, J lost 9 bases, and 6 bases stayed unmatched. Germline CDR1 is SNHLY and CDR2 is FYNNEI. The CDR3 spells CASRGGQGTPQHF. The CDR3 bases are TGTGCCAGCAGGGGGGGACAGGGAACGCCCCAGCATTTT. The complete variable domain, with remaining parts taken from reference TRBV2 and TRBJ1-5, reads EPEVTQTPSHQVTQMGQEVILRCVPISNHLYFYWYRQILGQKVEFLVSFYNNEISEKSEIFDDQFSVERPDGSNFTLKIRSTKLEDSAMYFCASRGGQGTPQHFGDGTRLSIL.

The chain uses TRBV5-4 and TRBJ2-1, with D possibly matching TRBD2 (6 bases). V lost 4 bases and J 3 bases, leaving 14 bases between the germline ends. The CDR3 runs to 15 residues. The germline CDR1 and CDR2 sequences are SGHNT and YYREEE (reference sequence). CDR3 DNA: TGTGCCAGCAGCCGTACCTCCGGGGGCTACAATGAGCAGTTCTTC. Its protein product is CASSRTSGGYNEQFF. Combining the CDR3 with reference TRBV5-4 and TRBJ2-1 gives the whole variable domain ETGVTQSPTHLIKTRGQQVTLRCSSQSGHNTVSWYQQALGQGPQFIFQYYREEENGRGNFPPRFSGLQFPNYSSELNVNALELDDSALYLCASSRTSGGYNEQFFGPGTRLTVL.

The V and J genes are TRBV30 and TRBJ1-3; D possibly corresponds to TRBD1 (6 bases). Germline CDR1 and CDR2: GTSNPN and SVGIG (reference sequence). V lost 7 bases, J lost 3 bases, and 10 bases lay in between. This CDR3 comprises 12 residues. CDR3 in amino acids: CAFQGNGNTIYF. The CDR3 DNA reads TGTGCCTTCCAGGGGAATGGAAACACCATATATTTT.

CDR3 loop: CASSSGGTGGVTTGELFF. The CDR3 coding sequence is TGTGCCAGCAGCTCGGGGGGCACAGGGGGCGTAACGACCGGGGAGCTGTTTTTT. V gene TRBV5-4 combines with J gene TRBJ2-2; 9 bases are shared with TRBD1. From germline, CDR1 is SGHNT and CDR2 YYREEE (reference sequence). The CDR3 is 18 residues long. The J segment lost 5 bases and the V segment lost 3 bases, leaving 14 bases of the junction unmatched. Together with reference TRBV5-4 and TRBJ2-2, the CDR3 gives the full variable domain: ETGVTQSPTHLIKTRGQQVTLRCSSQSGHNTVSWYQQALGQGPQFIFQYYREEENGRGNFPPRFSGLQFPNYSSELNVNALELDDSALYLCASSSGGTGGVTTGELFFGEGSRLTVL.

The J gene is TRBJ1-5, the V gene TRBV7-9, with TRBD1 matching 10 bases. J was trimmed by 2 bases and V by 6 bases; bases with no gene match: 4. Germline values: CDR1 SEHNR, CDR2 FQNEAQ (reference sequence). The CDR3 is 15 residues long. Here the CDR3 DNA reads TGTGCCAGCAGGCCTGGGACAGGGGGCAATCAGCCCCAGCATTTT. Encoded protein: CASRPGTGGNQPQHF.

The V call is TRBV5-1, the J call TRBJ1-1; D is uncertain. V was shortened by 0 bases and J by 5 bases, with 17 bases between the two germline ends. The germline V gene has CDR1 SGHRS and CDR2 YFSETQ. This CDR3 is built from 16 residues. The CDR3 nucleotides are TGCGCCAGCAGCTTGGCCCCTCCAGGTACGGGAACTGAAGCTTTCTTT. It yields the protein CASSLAPPGTGTEAFF.

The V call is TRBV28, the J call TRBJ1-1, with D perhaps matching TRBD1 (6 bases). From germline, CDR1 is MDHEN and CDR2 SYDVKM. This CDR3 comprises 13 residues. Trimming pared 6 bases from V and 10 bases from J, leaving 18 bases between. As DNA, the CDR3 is TGTGCCAGCAGGCAACAGGGACCTAGGCGAGCTTTCTTT. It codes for CASRQQGPRRAFF.

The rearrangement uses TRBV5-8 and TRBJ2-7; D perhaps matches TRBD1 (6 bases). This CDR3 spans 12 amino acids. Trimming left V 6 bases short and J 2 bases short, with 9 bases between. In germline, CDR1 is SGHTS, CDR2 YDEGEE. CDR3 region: CASTGATYEQYF. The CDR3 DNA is TGTGCCAGCACAGGGGCGACCTACGAGCAGTACTTC.

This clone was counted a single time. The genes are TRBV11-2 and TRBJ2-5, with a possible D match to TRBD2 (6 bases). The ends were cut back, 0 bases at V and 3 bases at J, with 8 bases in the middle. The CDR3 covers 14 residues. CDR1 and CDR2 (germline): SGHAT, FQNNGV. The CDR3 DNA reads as TGTGCCAGCAGCTTAGATTGGGGGGAAGAGACCCAGTACTTC. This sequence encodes CASSLDWGEETQYF.

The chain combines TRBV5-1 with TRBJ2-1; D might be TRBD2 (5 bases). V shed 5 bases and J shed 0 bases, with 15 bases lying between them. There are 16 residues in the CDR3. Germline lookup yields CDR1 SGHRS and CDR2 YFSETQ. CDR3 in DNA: TGCGCCAGCAGTTCAATGGGGAGTACCTCCTACAATGAGCAGTTCTTC. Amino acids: CASSSMGSTSYNEQFF.

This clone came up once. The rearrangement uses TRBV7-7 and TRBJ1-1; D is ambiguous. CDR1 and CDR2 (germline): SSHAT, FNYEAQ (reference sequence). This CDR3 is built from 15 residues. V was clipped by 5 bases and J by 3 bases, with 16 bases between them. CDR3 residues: CASSPIPRGDTEAFF. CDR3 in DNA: TGTGCCAGCAGCCCCATCCCCAGAGGAGACACTGAAGCTTTCTTT.